A single sample gave rise to the 3 T cell receptor beta chains below, sequenced in a study of Ad26.COV2.S vaccination and SARS-CoV-2 variants (dated by TCRdb to 2020 to 2022). What this sample's treatment or condition label stands for: some 19 received Ad26.COV2.S at low or high dose, single or two shots; 5 received placebo; per-sample allocation not given. Repertoires of vaccine and placebo recipients were sequenced from samples collected on day 63 after the first injection. The library was obtained by the immunoSEQ multiplex PCR assay. The table comes from immuneACCESS by way of TCRdb, which keeps in-frame sequences with V and J called. Part of the clones is missing from these tables; in studies checked, under half for an unresolved V gene and the rest for unknown reasons. Within this sample are some 640,000 clones, with about 90% of them counted one time only. Around 1.5% of the sample rests with the top ten.

The sample in question was peripheral blood, obtained in a trial of Ad26.COV2.S vaccine versus placebo. The receptor source for this set is a person aged 18 to 59 who received the Ad26.COV2.S COVID-19 vaccine or a placebo.

The chain carries TRBV7-9 and TRBJ1-1, with D unclear. With 1 base removed from V and 6 bases from J, the gap between germline ends came to 6 bases. The V gene's germline CDR1 is SEHNR and CDR2 FQNEAQ (reference sequence). This CDR3 has 12 amino acids. CDR3 amino acids: CASSLEEAEAFF. The DNA for the CDR3 is TGTGCCAGCAGCTTAGAGGAGGCTGAAGCTTTCTTT.

This clone was counted only a few times. The same CDR3 is also encoded by other DNA sequences in this sample. The DNA for the CDR3 is TGTGCCAGCAGTTACAGGGGGAACACTGAAGCTTTCTTT. It specifies CASSYRGNTEAFF. This chain links TRBV6-5 with TRBJ1-1, with a weak D call TRBD1 (5 bases). The V end lost 2 bases, the J end lost 1 base, and 5 bases lay between the germline ends. Germline V lookup: CDR1 MNHEY, CDR2 SVGAGI. The CDR3 is 13 amino acids.

The genes are TRBV19 and TRBJ2-7; 10 bases fit TRBD2. The CDR3 covers 15 residues. The junction had 6 bases not matched to a gene; V was cut back by 2 bases and J by 5 bases. Looked up from germline, CDR1 is LNHDA and CDR2 is SQIVND (reference sequence). The CDR3 reads CASSIWLAGEDEQYF. The CDR3 nucleotides read TGTGCCAGTAGTATATGGCTAGCGGGAGAGGACGAGCAGTACTTC.